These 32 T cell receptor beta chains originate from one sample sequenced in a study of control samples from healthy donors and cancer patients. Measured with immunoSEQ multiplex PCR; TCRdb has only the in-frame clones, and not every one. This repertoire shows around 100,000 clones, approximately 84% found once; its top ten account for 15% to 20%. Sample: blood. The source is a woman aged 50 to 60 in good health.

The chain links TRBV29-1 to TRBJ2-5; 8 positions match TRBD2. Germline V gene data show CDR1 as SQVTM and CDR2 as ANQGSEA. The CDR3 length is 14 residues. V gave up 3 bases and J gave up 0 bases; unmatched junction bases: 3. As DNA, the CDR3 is TGCAGCGTTGAGTGGCGGGGGGACCAAGAGACCCAGTACTTC. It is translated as CSVEWRGDQETQYF.

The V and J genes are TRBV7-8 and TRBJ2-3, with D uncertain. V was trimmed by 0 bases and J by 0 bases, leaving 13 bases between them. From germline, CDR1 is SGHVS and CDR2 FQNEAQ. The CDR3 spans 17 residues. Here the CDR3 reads CASSLALARPSTDTQYF. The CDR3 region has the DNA TGTGCCAGCAGCTTAGCGCTGGCACGGCCTAGCACAGATACGCAGTATTTT.

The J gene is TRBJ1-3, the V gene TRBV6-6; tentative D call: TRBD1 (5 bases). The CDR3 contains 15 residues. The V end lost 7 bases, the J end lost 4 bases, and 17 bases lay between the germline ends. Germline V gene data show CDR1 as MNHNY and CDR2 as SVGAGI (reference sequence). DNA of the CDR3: TGTGCCAGCACCTACTCTGGGGGAAACGGAAACACCATATATTTT. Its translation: CASTYSGGNGNTIYF.

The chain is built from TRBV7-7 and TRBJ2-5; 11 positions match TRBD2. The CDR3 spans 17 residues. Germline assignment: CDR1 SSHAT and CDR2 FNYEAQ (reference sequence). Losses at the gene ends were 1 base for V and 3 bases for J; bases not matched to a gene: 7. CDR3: CASSLEAVAGGKETQYF. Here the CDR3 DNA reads TGTGCCAGCAGCTTAGAGGCGGTAGCGGGGGGGAAAGAGACCCAGTACTTC.

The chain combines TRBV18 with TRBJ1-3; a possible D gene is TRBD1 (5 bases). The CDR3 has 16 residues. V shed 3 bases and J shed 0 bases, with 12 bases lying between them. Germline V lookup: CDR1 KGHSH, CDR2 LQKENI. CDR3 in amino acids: CASSPPGSLSGNTIYF. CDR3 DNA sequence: TGTGCCAGCTCACCTCCAGGGTCCCTCTCTGGAAACACCATATATTTT.

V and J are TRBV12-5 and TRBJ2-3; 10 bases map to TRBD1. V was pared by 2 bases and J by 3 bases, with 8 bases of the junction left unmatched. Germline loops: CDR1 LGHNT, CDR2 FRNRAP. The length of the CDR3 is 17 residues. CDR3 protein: CASGLRGRDRGTDTQYF. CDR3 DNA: TGTGCTAGTGGTTTGCGCGGACGGGACAGGGGAACAGATACGCAGTATTTT.

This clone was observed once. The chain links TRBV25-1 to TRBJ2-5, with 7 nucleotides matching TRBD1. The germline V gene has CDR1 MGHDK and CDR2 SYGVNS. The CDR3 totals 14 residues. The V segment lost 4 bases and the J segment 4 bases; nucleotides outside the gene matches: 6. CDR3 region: CASSVGTARETQYF. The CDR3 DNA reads TGTGCCAGCAGTGTAGGGACAGCCAGAGAGACCCAGTACTTC.

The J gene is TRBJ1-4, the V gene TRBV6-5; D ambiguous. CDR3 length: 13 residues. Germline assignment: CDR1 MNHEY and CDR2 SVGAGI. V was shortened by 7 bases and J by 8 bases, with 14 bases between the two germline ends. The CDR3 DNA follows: TGTGCCAGCAAATTCCGTTCGGCCGAAAAACTGTTTTTT. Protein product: CASKFRSAEKLFF.

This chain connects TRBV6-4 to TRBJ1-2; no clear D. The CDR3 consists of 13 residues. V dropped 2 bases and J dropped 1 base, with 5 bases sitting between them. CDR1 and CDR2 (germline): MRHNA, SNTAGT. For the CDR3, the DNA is TGTGCCAGCAGTGACCCCCTTAACTATGGCTACACCTTC. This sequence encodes CASSDPLNYGYTF.

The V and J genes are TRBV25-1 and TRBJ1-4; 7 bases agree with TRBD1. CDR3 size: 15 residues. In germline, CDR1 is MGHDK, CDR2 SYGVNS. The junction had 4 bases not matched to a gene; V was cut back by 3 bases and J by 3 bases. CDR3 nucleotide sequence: TGTGCCAGCAGTGACCCGGGACAGCCTAATGAAAAACTGTTTTTT. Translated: CASSDPGQPNEKLFF.

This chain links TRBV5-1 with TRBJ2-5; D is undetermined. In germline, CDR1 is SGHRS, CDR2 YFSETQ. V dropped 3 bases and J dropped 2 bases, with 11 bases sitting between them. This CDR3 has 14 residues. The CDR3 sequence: CASSYSDVQETQYF. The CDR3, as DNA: TGCGCCAGCAGCTATTCAGACGTACAAGAGACCCAGTACTTC.

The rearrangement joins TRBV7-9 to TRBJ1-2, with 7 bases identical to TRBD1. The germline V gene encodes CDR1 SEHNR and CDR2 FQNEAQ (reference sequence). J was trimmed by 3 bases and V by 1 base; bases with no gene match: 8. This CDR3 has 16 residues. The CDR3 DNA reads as TGTGCCAGCAGCTTAGATAGCGGGACAGCCCACTATGGCTACACCTTC. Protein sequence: CASSLDSGTAHYGYTF.

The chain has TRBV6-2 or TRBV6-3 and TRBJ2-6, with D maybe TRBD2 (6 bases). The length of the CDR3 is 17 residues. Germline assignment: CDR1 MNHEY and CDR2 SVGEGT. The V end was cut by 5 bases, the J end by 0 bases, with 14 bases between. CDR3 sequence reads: CASSRDSILSGANVLTF. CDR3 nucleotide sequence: TGTGCCAGCAGTCGGGACTCGATCCTCTCTGGGGCCAACGTCCTGACTTTC.

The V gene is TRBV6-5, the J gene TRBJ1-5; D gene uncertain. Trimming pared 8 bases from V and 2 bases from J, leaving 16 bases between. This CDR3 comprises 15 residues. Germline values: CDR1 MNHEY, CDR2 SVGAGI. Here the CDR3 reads CASLGLLIGNQPQHF. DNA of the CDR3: TGTGCCAGCCTTGGACTGCTAATCGGCAATCAGCCCCAGCATTTT.

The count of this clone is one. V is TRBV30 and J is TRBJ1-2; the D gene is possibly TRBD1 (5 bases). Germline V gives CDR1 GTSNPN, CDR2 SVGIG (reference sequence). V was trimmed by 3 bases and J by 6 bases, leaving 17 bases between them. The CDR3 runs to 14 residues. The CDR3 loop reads CAWRLSGGDHGYTF. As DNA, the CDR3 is TGTGCCTGGAGGCTATCGGGCGGGGACCATGGCTACACCTTC.

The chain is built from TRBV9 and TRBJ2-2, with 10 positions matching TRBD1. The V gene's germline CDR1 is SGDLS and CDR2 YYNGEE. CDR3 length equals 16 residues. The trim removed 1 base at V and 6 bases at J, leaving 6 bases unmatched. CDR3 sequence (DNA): TGTGCCAGCAGCGTATGGGGACAGGGGTCTCCCGGGGAGCTGTTTTTT. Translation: CASSVWGQGSPGELFF.

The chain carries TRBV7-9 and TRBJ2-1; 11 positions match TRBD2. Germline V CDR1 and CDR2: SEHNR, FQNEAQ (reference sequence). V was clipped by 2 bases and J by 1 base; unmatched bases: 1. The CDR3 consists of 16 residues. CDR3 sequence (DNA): TGTGCCAGCAGCTTACTAGCGGGGGGATCCTACAATGAGCAGTTCTTC. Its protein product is CASSLLAGGSYNEQFF.

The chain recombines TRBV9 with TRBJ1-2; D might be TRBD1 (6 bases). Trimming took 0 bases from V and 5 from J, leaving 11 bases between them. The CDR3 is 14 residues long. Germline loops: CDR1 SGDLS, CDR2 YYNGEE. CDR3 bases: TGTGCCAGCAGCGTAGCAAGGGGGGCGTATGGCTACACCTTC. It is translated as CASSVARGAYGYTF.

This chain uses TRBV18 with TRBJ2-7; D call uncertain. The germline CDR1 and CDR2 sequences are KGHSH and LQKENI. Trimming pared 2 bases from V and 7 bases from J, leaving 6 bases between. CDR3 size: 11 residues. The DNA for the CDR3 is TGTGCCAGCTCACCAGGGCTGGAGCAGTACTTC. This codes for CASSPGLEQYF. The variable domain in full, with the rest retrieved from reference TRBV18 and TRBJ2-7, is NAGVMQNPRHLVRRRGQEARLRCSPMKGHSHVYWYRQLPEEGLKFMVYLQKENIIDESGMPKERFSAEFPKEGPSILRIQQVVRGDSAAYFCASSPGLEQYFGPGTRLTVT.

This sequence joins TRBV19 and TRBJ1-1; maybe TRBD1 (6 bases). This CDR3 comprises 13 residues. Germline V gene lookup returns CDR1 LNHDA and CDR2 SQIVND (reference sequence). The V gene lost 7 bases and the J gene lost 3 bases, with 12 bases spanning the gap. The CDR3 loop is CASTIEGDTEAFF. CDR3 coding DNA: TGTGCCAGTACCATAGAGGGGGACACTGAAGCTTTCTTT. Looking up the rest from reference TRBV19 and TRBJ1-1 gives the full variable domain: DGGITQSPKYLFRKEGQNVTLSCEQNLNHDAMYWYRQDPGQGLRLIYYSQIVNDFQKGDIAEGYSVSREKKESFPLTVTSAQKNPTAFYLCASTIEGDTEAFFGQGTRLTVV.

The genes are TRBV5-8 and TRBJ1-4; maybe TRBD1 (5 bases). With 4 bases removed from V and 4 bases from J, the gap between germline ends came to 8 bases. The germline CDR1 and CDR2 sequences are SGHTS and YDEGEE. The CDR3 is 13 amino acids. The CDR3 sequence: CASSRDRNEKLFF. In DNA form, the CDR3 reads TGTGCCAGCAGCCGGGACCGTAATGAAAAACTGTTTTTT.

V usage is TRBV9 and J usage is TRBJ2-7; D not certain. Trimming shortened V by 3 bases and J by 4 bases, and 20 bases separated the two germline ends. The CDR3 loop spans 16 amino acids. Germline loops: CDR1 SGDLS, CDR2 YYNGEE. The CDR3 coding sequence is TGTGCCAGCAGCGGGTCTCTAGAGGATCCAATATACGAGCAGTACGTC. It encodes CASSGSLEDPIYEQYV.

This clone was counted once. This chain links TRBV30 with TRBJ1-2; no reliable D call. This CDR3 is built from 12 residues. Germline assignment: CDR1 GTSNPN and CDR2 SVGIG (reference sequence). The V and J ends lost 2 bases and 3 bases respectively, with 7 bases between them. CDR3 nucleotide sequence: TGTGCCTGGAGTCCGGCCCACTATGGCTACACCTTC. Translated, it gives CAWSPAHYGYTF. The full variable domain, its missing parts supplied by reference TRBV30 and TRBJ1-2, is SQTIHQWPATLVQPVGSPLSLECTVEGTSNPNLYWYRQAAGRGLQLLFYSVGIGQISSEVPQNLSASRPQDRQFILSSKKLLLSDSGFYLCAWSPAHYGYTFGSGTRLTVV.

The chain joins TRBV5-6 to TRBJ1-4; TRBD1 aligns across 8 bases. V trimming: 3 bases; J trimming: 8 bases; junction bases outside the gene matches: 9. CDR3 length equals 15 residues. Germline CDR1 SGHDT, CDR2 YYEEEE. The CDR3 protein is CASSSRQGQDEKLFF. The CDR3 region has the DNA TGTGCCAGCAGCTCCCGACAGGGGCAGGACGAAAAACTGTTTTTT.

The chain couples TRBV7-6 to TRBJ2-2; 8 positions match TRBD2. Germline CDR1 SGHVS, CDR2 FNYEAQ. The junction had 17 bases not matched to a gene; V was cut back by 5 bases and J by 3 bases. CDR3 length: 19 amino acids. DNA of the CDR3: TGTGCCAGCAGCGCCGGAGCCGGGGGGGGTCTATTGGACACCGGGGAGCTGTTTTTT. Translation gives CASSAGAGGGLLDTGELFF.

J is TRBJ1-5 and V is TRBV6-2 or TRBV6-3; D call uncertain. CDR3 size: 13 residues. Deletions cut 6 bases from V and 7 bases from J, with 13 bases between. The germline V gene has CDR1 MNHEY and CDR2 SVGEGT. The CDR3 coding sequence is TGTGCCAGCAGCTTTACAGACTGGCAGCCCCAGCATTTT. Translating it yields CASSFTDWQPQHF.

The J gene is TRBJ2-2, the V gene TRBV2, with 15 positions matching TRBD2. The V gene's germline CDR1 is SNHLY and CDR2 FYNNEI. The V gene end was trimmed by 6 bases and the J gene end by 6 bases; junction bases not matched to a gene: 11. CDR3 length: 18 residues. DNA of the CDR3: TGTGCCAGCAGGCCAAGGACTAGCGGGAGGGCCAAAGCCGGGGAGCTGTTTTTT. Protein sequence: CASRPRTSGRAKAGELFF.

The CDR3 is CSVEGATSGTGTDTQYF. CDR3 sequence (DNA): TGCAGCGTTGAAGGGGCAACTAGCGGGACCGGCACAGATACGCAGTATTTT. V gene TRBV29-1 combines with J gene TRBJ2-3, with 10 positions matching TRBD2. CDR1 is SQVTM, CDR2 ANQGSEA, per germline. The junction had 8 bases not matched to a gene; V was cut back by 1 base and J by 1 base. The CDR3 has 17 amino acids.

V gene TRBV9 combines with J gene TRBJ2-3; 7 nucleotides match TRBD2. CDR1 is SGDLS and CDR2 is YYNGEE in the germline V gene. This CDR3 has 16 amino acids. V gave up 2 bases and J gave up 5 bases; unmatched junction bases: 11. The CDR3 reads CASSVPEAGVGDTQYF. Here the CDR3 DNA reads TGTGCCAGCAGCGTCCCTGAGGCGGGAGTAGGAGATACGCAGTATTTT.

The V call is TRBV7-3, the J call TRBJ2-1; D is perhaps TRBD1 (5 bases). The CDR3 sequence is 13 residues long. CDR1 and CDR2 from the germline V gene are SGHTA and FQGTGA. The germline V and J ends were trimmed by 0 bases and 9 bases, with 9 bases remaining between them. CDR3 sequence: CASSLTGVSEQFF. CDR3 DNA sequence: TGTGCCAGCAGCTTAACAGGGGTTAGTGAGCAGTTCTTC.

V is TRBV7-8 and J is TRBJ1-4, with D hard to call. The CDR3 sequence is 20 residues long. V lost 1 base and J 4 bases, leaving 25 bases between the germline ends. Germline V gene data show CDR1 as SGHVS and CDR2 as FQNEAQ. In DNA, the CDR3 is TGTGCCAGCAGCTTAGGGCGTGTAGATCTGACCGGGAGCTATAATGAAAAACTGTTTTTT. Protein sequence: CASSLGRVDLTGSYNEKLFF. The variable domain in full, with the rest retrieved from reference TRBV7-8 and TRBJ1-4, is GAGVSQSPRYKVAKRGQDVALRCDPISGHVSLFWYQQALGQGPEFLTYFQNEAQLDKSGLPSDRFFAERPEGSVSTLKIQRTQQEDSAVYLCASSLGRVDLTGSYNEKLFFGSGTQLSVL.

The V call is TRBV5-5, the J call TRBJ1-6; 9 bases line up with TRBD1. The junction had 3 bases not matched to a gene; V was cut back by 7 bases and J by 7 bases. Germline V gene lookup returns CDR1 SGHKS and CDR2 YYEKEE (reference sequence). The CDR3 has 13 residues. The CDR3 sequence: CASGGTGNSPLHF. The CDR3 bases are TGTGCCAGCGGGGGGACAGGGAATTCACCCCTCCACTTT.